The entry that follows covers one T cell receptor beta chain sequence. These data are taken from a study of T cells in Graves' hyperthyroidism and ophthalmopathy. Amplification of TCR beta CDR3 regions used RNA as the template. During a first-round RT-PCR of the TCR CDR3, the HTBI primer set was used. TCRdb fed the multiplex PCR reads into MiXCR, producing one record per CDR3 protein. Of about 130,000 distinct CDR3 sequences in the sample, around 20% were seen once. Predating any ophthalmopathy symptoms, the blood sample was taken at first hyperthyroidism diagnosis. The CDR3 sequence is 18 residues long. Germline V gene sequence: CDR1 LGHDT, CDR2 YNNKEL (reference sequence). V lost 2 bases, J lost 3 bases, and 12 bases stayed unmatched.

Material for sequencing was blood. This sequence was found in a woman aged 45-65 years with Graves' hyperthyroidism that later progressed to Graves' ophthalmopathy. The chain joins TRBV3-1 to TRBJ2-3, with 9 bases aligning to TRBD2. The CDR3 DNA is TGTGCCAGCAGCCAAAATGGGGCGGGAGGGCCGGTAACAGATACGCAGTATTTT. It is translated as CASSQNGAGGPVTDTQYF.